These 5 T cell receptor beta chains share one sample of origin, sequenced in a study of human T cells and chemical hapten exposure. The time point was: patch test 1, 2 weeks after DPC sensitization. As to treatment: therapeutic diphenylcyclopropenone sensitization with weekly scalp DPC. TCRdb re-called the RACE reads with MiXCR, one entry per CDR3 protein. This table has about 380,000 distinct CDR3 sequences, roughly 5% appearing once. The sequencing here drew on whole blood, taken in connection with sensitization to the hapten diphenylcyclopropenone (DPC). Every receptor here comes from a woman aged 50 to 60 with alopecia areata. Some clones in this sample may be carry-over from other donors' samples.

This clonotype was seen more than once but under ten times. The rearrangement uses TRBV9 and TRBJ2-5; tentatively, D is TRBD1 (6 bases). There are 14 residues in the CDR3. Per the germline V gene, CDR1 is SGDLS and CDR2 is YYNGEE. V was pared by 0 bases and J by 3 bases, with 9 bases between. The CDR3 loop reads CASSVEQGKETQYF. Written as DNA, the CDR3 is TGTGCCAGCAGCGTAGAGCAGGGGAAAGAGACCCAGTACTTC.

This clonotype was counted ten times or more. The CDR3 protein is CASRPGTEPYNSPLHF. CDR3 bases: TGTGCCAGCAGGCCAGGGACAGAACCTTATAATTCACCCCTCCACTTT. The chain has TRBV6-5 and TRBJ1-6; TRBD1 matches at 7 bases. Looked up from germline, CDR1 is MNHEY and CDR2 is SVGAGI. This CDR3 region has 16 residues. V lost 6 bases to trimming and J lost 4 bases; unmatched junction nucleotides: 9.

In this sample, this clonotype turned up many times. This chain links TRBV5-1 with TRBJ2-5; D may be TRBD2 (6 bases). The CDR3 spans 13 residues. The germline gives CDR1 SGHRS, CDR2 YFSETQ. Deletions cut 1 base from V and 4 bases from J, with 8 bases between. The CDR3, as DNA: TGCGCCAGCAGCTTGACTAGCTCAGAGACCCAGTACTTC. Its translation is CASSLTSSETQYF.

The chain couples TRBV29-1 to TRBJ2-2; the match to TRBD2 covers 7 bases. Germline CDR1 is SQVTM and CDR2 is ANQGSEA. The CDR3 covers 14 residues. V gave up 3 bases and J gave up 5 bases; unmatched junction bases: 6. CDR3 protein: CSVDWTRRTGELFF. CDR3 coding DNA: TGCAGCGTTGATTGGACTAGAAGGACCGGGGAGCTGTTTTTT.

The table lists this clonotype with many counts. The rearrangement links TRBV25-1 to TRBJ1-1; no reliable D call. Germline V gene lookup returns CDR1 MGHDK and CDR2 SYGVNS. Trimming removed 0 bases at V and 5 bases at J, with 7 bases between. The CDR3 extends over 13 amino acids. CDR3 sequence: CASSEYRNTEAFF. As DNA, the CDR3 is TGTGCCAGCAGTGAATATCGGAATACTGAAGCTTTCTTT.